The T cell receptor beta chain under discussion was sequenced for a study of blood T cell repertoires in COVID-19. As for the study in general: The analysed material was cDNA or gDNA that came from T cells, B-cell-depleted T cells, or PBMCs.

Per the study methods: Amplification from reference gene primers served as the basis for estimated nucleated cell counts. The table came from immunoSEQ multiplex PCR; TCRdb's copy has only in-frame clones and leaves some out. V and J calls and clone size are given by that table; D and trimming were obtained from the DNA. The top ten clones hold about 4.5% of a sample with about 440,000 clones, about 89% of them seen once. Germline loops: CDR1 SGHDN, CDR2 FVKESK. The CDR3 totals 18 residues. V was cut by 1 base and J by 0 bases, with 17 bases left in between. The V call is TRBV14, the J call TRBJ2-3; TRBD1 is a possible D gene (5 bases). Source material: peripheral blood. The sequence was collected from a woman in her thirties with acute or convalescent COVID-19. CDR3 in amino acids: CASSQARQSIPSTDTQYF. In nucleotides, the CDR3 is TGTGCCAGCAGCCAAGCACGACAGTCTATACCTAGCACAGATACGCAGTATTTT.